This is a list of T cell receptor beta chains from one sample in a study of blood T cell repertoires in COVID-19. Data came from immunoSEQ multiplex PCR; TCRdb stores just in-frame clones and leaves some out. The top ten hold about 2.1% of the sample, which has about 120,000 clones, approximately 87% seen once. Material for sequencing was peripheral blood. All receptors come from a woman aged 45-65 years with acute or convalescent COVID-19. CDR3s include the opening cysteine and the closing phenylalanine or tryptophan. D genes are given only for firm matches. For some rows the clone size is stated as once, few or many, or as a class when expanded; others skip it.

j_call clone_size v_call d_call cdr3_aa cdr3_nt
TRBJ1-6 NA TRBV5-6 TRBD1 CASSLGSGQGQSPLHF TGTGCCAGCAGCTTGGGTTCGGGACAGGGCCAATCACCCCTCCACTTT
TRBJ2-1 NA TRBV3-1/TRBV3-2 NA CASSHRGSLGNNEQFF TGTGCCAGCAGCCACAGGGGTTCCCTGGGGAACAATGAGCAGTTCTTC
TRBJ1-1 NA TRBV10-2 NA CASSEQGAEGTEAFF TGCGCCAGCAGTGAGCAAGGGGCTGAAGGCACTGAAGCTTTCTTT
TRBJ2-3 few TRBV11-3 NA CASSLLADTQYF TGTGCCAGCAGCTTACTAGCAGATACGCAGTATTTT
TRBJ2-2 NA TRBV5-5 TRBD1 CASSWAVDRGPGELFF TGTGCCAGCAGCTGGGCAGTGGACAGGGGACCTGGGGAGCTGTTTTTT
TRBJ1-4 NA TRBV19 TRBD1 CASGQGAANEKLFF TGTGCCAGTGGACAGGGGGCTGCTAATGAAAAACTGTTTTTT
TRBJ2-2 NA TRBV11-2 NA CASSLERGLELFF TGTGCCAGCAGCTTAGAAAGGGGCTTGGAGCTGTTTTTT
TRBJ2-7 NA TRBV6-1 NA CASSEERFYEQYF TGTGCCAGCAGTGAAGAGCGGTTCTACGAGCAGTACTTC
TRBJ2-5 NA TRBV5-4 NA CASSLARARGETQYF TGTGCCAGCAGCTTAGCTCGAGCCAGGGGAGAGACCCAGTACTTC
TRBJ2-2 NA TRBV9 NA CASSVGGGTGELFF TGTGCCAGCAGCGTAGGGGGAGGCACCGGGGAGCTGTTTTTT
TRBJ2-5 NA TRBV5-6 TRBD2 CASSFRGRGEETQYF TGTGCCAGCAGCTTTCGTGGGCGGGGGGAAGAGACCCAGTACTTC
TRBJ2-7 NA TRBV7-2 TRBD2 CASSLTGTSGSEQYF TGTGCCAGCAGCTTAACCGGGACTAGCGGGAGCGAGCAGTACTTC
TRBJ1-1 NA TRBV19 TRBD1 CATTGAPSEAFF TGTGCCACAACAGGGGCACCCTCCGAAGCTTTCTTT
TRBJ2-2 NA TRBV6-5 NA CASSYAGIDAGELFF TGTGCCAGCAGTTATGCGGGGATTGATGCCGGGGAGCTGTTTTTT
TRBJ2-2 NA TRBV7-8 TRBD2 CASSSFYGQRGTGELFF TGTGCCAGCAGCTCCTTTTACGGCCAGCGGGGCACCGGGGAGCTGTTTTTT
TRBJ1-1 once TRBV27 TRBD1 CASSKRGQGQWRGSEAFF TGTGCCAGCAGTAAGAGGGGACAGGGACAATGGAGGGGGTCTGAAGCTTTCTTT
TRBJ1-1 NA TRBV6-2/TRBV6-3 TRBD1 CASSRQGSTEAFF TGTGCCAGCAGCAGACAGGGGTCGACTGAAGCTTTCTTT
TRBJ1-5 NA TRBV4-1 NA CASSQDREGRQPQHF TGCGCCAGCAGCCAAGACAGGGAGGGGCGTCAGCCCCAGCATTTT